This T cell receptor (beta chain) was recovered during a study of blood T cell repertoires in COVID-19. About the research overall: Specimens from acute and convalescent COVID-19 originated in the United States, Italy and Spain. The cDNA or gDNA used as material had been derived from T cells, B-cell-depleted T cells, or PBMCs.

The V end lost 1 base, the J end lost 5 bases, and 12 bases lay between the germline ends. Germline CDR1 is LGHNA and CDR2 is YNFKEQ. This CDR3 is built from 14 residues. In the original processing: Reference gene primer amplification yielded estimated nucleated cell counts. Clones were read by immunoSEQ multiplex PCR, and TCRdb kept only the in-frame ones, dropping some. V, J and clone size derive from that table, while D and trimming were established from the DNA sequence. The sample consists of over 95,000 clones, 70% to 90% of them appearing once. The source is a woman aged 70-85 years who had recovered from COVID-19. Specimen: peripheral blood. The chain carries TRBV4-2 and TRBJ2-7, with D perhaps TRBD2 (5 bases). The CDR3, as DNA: TGTGCCAGCAGCCAAGGGGAGCATTCGAACGAGCAGTACTTC. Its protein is CASSQGEHSNEQYF.